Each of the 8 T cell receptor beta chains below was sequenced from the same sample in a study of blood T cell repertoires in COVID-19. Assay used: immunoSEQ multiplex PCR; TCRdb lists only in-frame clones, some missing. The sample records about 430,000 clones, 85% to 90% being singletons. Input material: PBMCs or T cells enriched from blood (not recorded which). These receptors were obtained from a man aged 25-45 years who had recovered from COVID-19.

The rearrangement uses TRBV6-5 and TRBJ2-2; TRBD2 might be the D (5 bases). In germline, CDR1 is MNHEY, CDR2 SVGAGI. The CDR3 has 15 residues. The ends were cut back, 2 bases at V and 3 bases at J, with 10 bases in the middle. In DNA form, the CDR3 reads TGTGCCAGCAGTTACGAGGTCGGGGACACCGGGGAGCTGTTTTTT. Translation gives CASSYEVGDTGELFF.

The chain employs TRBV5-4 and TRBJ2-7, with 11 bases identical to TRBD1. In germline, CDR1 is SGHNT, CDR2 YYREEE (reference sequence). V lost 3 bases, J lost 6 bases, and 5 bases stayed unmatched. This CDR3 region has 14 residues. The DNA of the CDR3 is TGTGCCAGCAGCTCCGGGACAGGGGGTGTCGAGCAGTACTTC. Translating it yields CASSSGTGGVEQYF.

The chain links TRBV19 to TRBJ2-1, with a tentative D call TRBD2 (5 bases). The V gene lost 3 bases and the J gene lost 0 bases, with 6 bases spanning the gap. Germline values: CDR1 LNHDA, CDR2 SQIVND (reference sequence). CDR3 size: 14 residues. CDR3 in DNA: TGTGCCAGTAGTATGGCGGGCTCCTACAATGAGCAGTTCTTC. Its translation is CASSMAGSYNEQFF.

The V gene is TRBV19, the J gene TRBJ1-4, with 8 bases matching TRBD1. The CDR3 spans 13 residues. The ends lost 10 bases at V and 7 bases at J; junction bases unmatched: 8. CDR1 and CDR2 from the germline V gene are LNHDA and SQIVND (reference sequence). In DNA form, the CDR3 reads TGTGCCACCTCCAGGACAGGGATTGAAAAACTGTTTTTT. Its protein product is CATSRTGIEKLFF.

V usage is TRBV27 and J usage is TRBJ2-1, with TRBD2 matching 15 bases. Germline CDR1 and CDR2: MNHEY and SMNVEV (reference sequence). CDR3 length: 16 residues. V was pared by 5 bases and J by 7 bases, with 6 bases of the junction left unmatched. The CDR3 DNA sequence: TGTGCCAGCAGTCTAAGGACTAGCGGGAGGGATAATGAGCAGTTCTTC. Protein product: CASSLRTSGRDNEQFF.

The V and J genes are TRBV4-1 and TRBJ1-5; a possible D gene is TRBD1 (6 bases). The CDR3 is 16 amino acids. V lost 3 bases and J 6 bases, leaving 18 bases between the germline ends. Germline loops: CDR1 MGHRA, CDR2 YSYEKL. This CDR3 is CASSHPKGGSIQPQHF. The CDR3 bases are TGCGCCAGCAGCCATCCCAAAGGGGGAAGTATTCAGCCCCAGCATTTT.

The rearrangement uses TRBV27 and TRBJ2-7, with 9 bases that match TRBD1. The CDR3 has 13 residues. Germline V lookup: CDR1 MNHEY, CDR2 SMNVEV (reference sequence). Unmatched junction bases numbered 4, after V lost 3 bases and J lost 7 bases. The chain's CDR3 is CASSFGTGSEQYF. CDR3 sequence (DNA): TGTGCCAGCAGTTTCGGGACAGGGAGTGAGCAGTACTTC.

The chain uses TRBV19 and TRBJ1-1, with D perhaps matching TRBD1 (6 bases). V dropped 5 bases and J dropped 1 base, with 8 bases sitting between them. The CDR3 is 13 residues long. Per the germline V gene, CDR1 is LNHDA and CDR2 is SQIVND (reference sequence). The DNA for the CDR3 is TGTGCCAGTAGTTTACAGGGGAACACTGAAGCTTTCTTT. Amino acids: CASSLQGNTEAFF.